This TCR beta chain emerged from a study of cytomegalovirus exposure and HLA in healthy donors. Both 60 Vbeta primers and 13 Jbeta primers went into the PCR. The repertoire was sequenced with immunoSEQ multiplex PCR; TCRdb's copy has only in-frame clones and lacks some. The sample records 150,000 or so clones, around 80% being singletons. In its sample, this clone was seen once. Its antigen remains unidentified. Study outcomes and limitations: The authors confirmed in vitro that a few CMV-associated chains were specific for CMV antigens. In an earlier analysis, most TCR beta V segments were productive about 87% or about 30% of the time. Rare TCR sequences dominated, though some public TCRs recurred in many donors. Presence/absence analyses treated sequencing depth as roughly uniform across donors.

CDR1 MNHEY and CDR2 SMNVEV come from the germline V gene (reference sequence). The V and J ends lost 1 base and 1 base, in that order; junction bases with no gene match: 3. The CDR3 runs to 15 residues. The source is a male donor in good health and CMV-seropositive. The chain carries TRBV27 and TRBJ2-5, with TRBD1 matching 7 bases. Input material: PBMCs. CDR3 sequence: CASSLYGTAQETQYF. DNA for the CDR3: TGTGCCAGCAGTTTATACGGGACAGCCCAAGAGACCCAGTACTTC.